This T cell receptor beta chain was sequenced for a study of blood T cell repertoires in COVID-19. Across the study: T cells, B-cell-depleted T cells, or PBMCs provided the cDNA or gDNA that served as material.

Per the study methods: From reference gene primer amplification, estimates of nucleated cell counts were derived. Generated by immunoSEQ multiplex PCR, the TCRdb table keeps only in-frame clones and is missing some. That table furnishes V, J and clone size, whereas the DNA furnished D and trimming. The sample shows 130,000 to 150,000 clones, around 80% of them seen only once. The table lists this clone with a count of one. This CDR3 is built from 13 residues. Unmatched junction bases numbered 8, after V lost 6 bases and J lost 7 bases. The V gene's germline CDR1 is MRHNA and CDR2 SNTAGT. The receptor comes from a human donor with acute or convalescent COVID-19. The donor label of this sample is uncertain. The chain couples TRBV6-4 to TRBJ1-2; the match to TRBD1 covers 7 bases. Input material: peripheral blood. The CDR3 coding sequence is TGTGCCAGCAGGCAGGGGACAGAAAGTGGCTACACCTTC. Amino acid sequence: CASRQGTESGYTF.